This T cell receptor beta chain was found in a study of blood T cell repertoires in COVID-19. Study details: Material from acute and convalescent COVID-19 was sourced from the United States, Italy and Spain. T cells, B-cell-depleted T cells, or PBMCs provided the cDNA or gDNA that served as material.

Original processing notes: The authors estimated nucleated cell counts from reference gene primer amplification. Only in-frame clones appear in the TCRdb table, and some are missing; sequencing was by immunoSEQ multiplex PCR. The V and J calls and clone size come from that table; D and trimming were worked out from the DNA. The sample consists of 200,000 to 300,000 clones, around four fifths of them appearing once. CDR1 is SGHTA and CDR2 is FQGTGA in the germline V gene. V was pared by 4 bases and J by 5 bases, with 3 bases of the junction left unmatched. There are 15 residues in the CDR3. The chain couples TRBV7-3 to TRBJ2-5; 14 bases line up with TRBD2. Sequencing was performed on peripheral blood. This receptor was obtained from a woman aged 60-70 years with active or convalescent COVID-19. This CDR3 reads CASSSGLAGGETQYF. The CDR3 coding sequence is TGTGCCAGCAGCTCTGGACTAGCGGGAGGCGAGACCCAGTACTTC.